This TCR beta chain was recorded in a study of Ad26.COV2.S vaccination and SARS-CoV-2 variants. Background on the study: Participants got Ad26.COV2.S intramuscularly, once or twice 56 days apart.

A note on this clone: What it binds is not known.

V was clipped by 5 bases and J by 4 bases; unmatched bases: 18. The CDR3 has 19 residues. From germline, CDR1 is SGHVS and CDR2 FQNEAQ. As to treatment: some 20 received Ad26.COV2.S at low or high dose, single or two shots; 5 received placebo; per-sample allocation not given. Collection of the samples took place on day 63 after the first injection of vaccine or placebo. Recruitment in Boston yielded a donor of adult age, 18-55 years. Study outcomes and limitations: Total T cell responses may have been underestimated by the TCR breadth and depth analyses. Placebo recipients had lower spike-specific TCR breadth than vaccine recipients.

Assay used: immunoSEQ multiplex PCR; TCRdb lists only in-frame clones, some missing. Of about half a million clones in the sample, 80% to 90% were seen once. V and J are TRBV7-8 and TRBJ1-5; 9 positions match TRBD1. The sequence derives from a person aged 18-60 years who received the Ad26.COV2.S COVID-19 vaccine or a placebo. Sample: peripheral blood, taken in a trial of Ad26.COV2.S vaccine versus placebo. In nucleotides, the CDR3 is TGTGCCAGCAGCGTTACCCGTCTGGGGACAGGGCCCAAAAATCAGCCCCAGCATTTT. Its translation is CASSVTRLGTGPKNQPQHF.